Shown below are 11 T cell receptor beta chains from a single sample sequenced in a study of T cell changes during pregnancy in multiple sclerosis. The repertoire was sequenced with immunoSEQ multiplex PCR; TCRdb's copy has only in-frame clones and lacks some. This sample has about 75,000 clones, with roughly 94% found just once. Sequencing was performed on CD4+ T cells from peripheral blood mononuclear cells, taken after pregnancy. These receptors all come from a female donor with multiple sclerosis, enrolled in a pregnancy study.

V gene TRBV2 combines with J gene TRBJ2-3; 9 bases are shared with TRBD1. The CDR3 spans 13 residues. Trimming removed 11 bases from V and 1 base from J; junction bases left unmatched: 4. The germline V gene has CDR1 SNHLY and CDR2 FYNNEI. CDR3 sequence (DNA): TGTGCCGGGGACAGGGCTGGCACAGATACGCAGTATTTT. This codes for CAGDRAGTDTQYF.

The chain is built from TRBV28 and TRBJ1-2; TRBD1 matches at 11 bases. CDR3 length: 16 residues. Germline loops: CDR1 MDHEN, CDR2 SYDVKM. The V and J ends lost 2 bases and 3 bases, in that order; junction bases with no gene match: 5. The CDR3 protein is CASSLGVGQGDYGYTF. CDR3 nucleotide sequence: TGTGCCAGCAGTTTAGGCGTGGGACAGGGGGACTATGGCTACACCTTC.

This chain connects TRBV28 to TRBJ2-7, with D possibly being TRBD2 (5 bases). This CDR3 contains 16 residues. Germline V CDR1 and CDR2: MDHEN, SYDVKM. V was shortened by 6 bases and J by 3 bases, with 21 bases between the two germline ends. This CDR3 reads CASRPYPGIRDYEQYF. CDR3 coding DNA: TGTGCCAGCAGACCCTACCCCGGGATAAGGGACTACGAGCAGTACTTC.

In its sample, this clone was seen a few times. The chain links TRBV7-2 to TRBJ2-3, with 7 bases identical to TRBD1. CDR1 and CDR2 from the germline V gene are SGHTA and FQGNSA. Trimming cost V 7 bases and J 3 bases; bases outside gene matches: 10. The CDR3 is made up of 15 amino acids. The CDR3: CASKQGLVVTDTQYF. In DNA, the CDR3 is TGTGCCAGCAAACAGGGGCTGGTGGTAACAGATACGCAGTATTTT.

The rearrangement links TRBV4-2 to TRBJ2-7; D unresolved. Trimming pared 0 bases from V and 1 base from J, leaving 7 bases between. The CDR3 extends over 14 amino acids. Germline CDR1 LGHNA, CDR2 YNFKEQ. CDR3 DNA: TGTGCCAGCAGCCAAGACACAGATTCCTACGAGCAGTACTTC. Amino acid sequence: CASSQDTDSYEQYF.

V is TRBV11-1 and J is TRBJ2-7; D gene unclear. The ends were cut back, 3 bases at V and 6 bases at J, with 12 bases in the middle. The germline V gene encodes CDR1 SGHAT and CDR2 FQDESV (reference sequence). The CDR3 contains 13 residues. Written as DNA, the CDR3 is TGTGCCAGCAGCTTCAGTGGTCCCCTCGAGCAGTACTTC. Its protein product is CASSFSGPLEQYF.

This rearrangement joins TRBV28 to TRBJ2-5; no reliable D call. Germline lookup yields CDR1 MDHEN and CDR2 SYDVKM. The CDR3 has 15 amino acids. Trimming stripped 2 bases from V and 3 bases from J, with 13 bases between. CDR3 in amino acids: CASSLRRWAEETQYF. CDR3 sequence (DNA): TGTGCCAGCAGTTTAAGAAGGTGGGCAGAAGAGACCCAGTACTTC.

The chain couples TRBV7-2 to TRBJ2-2; D is undetermined. CDR3 length equals 15 residues. V shed 2 bases and J shed 4 bases, with 11 bases lying between them. Germline-derived CDR1 and CDR2 are SGHTA and FQGNSA. This CDR3 reads CASSLLLSGTGELFF. The CDR3 nucleotides read TGTGCCAGCAGCTTACTTTTATCGGGCACCGGGGAGCTGTTTTTT.

The chain joins TRBV5-8 to TRBJ2-1; TRBD2 matches at 9 bases. Germline-derived CDR1 and CDR2 are SGHTS and YDEGEE. The CDR3 runs 15 residues. With V trimmed by 4 bases and J by 6 bases, 8 bases remained unmatched. CDR3 bases: TGTGCCAGCAGCCCCCTAGCGGGAAGGGGCAATGAGCAGTTCTTC. It specifies CASSPLAGRGNEQFF. Full variable domain (remainder filled in from reference TRBV5-8 and TRBJ2-1): EAGVTQSPTHLIKTRGQQATLRCSPISGHTSVYWYQQALGLGLQFLLWYDEGEERNRGNFPPRFSGRQFPNYSSELNVNALELEDSALYLCASSPLAGRGNEQFFGPGTRLTVL.

The CDR3, as DNA: TGCAGCGTTGTCCGACAGGGGGCCAGATACGAGCAGTACTTC. Translating it yields CSVVRQGARYEQYF. The chain uses TRBV29-1 and TRBJ2-7, with TRBD1 matching over 10 bases. The CDR3 extends over 14 amino acids. The germline CDR1 and CDR2 sequences are SQVTM and ANQGSEA. Trimming took 4 bases from V and 4 from J; bases not matched to a gene: 7.

The rearrangement uses TRBV29-1 and TRBJ2-2; weak D call: TRBD1 (5 bases). Germline loops: CDR1 SQVTM, CDR2 ANQGSEA. The V end was cut by 7 bases, the J end by 6 bases, with 15 bases between. The CDR3 consists of 13 residues. CDR3 sequence: CSAGPKGSGELFF. Here the CDR3 DNA reads TGCAGCGCCGGACCTAAGGGGTCCGGGGAGCTGTTTTTT.